This entry lists 4 T cell receptor beta chains sequenced from one sample in a study of early T cells in non-severe SARS-CoV-2 infection. TCRdb used MiXCR to reprocess the 5' RACE reads, holding one entry per CDR3 protein. The table includes tens of thousands of distinct CDR3 sequences, 8.5% to 10% detected once. Specimen: whole blood. The receptors were gathered from an adult who was a healthcare worker with PCR-confirmed SARS-CoV-2 infection or an uninfected control (not recorded which).

This clonotype occurred a few times. The rearrangement uses TRBV4-2 and TRBJ1-1; D is unresolved. The CDR3 contains 16 residues. V was trimmed by 0 bases and J by 1 base, leaving 12 bases between them. Germline V CDR1 and CDR2: LGHNA, YNFKEQ. Here the CDR3 reads CASSQELRVANTEAFF. The CDR3 bases are TGTGCCAGCAGCCAAGAGTTGAGGGTGGCGAACACTGAAGCTTTCTTT.

In its sample, this clonotype was seen once. One end of the junction does not line up with germline, which may come from a read error. This rearrangement joins TRBV5-1 to TRBJ2-1, with a tentative D call TRBD2 (6 bases). Germline V gene data show CDR1 as SGHRS and CDR2 as YFSETQ. The CDR3 is 15 amino acids. The CDR3 loop reads CASSVGGFSYIEQFF. The CDR3 DNA is TGCGCCAGCAGCGTGGGGGGTTTCTCCTACATTGAGCAGTTCTTC.

In this sample, this clonotype turned up a few times. The genes are TRBV6-4 and TRBJ2-6; TRBD1 matches 8 bases. Germline assignment: CDR1 MRHNA and CDR2 SNTAGT. The junction had 6 bases not matched to a gene; V was cut back by 9 bases and J by 5 bases. The CDR3 runs 14 residues. The CDR3: CARVGDRRANVLTF. The CDR3, as DNA: TGTGCCAGGGTGGGGGACAGGAGGGCCAACGTCCTGACTTTC.

There are a few counts of this clonotype. The rearrangement links TRBV7-9 to TRBJ1-6, with D unclear. V was cut by 0 bases and J by 0 bases, with 3 bases left in between. Germline V lookup: CDR1 SEHNR, CDR2 FQNEAQ (reference sequence). The CDR3 loop spans 15 amino acids. The CDR3 loop is CASSLASSYNSPLHF. For the CDR3, the DNA is TGTGCCAGCAGCTTAGCGAGCTCCTATAATTCACCCCTCCACTTT.